This entry describes one T cell receptor (beta chain). Healthy bone marrow donors formed the donor group. The sample belongs to a study of cytomegalovirus exposure and HLA in healthy donors. Use of 60 Vbeta and 13 Jbeta primers characterized the PCR. TCRdb's copy holds only in-frame clones and misses some; the assay was immunoSEQ multiplex PCR. The table includes around 90,000 clones, roughly nine tenths detected once. This CDR3 is 11 amino acids long. The V gene end was trimmed by 8 bases and the J gene end by 9 bases; junction bases not matched to a gene: 4. CDR1 SNHLY and CDR2 FYNNEI come from the germline V gene.

Sequencing was performed on PBMCs. The clonotype was recovered from a man under 40 in good health and CMV-seropositive. The chain joins TRBV2 to TRBJ2-5; 9 nucleotides align to TRBD2. CDR3 nucleotide sequence: TGTGCCAGCTTGCGGGAGGGCGCCCAGTACTTC. Amino acids: CASLREGAQYF.